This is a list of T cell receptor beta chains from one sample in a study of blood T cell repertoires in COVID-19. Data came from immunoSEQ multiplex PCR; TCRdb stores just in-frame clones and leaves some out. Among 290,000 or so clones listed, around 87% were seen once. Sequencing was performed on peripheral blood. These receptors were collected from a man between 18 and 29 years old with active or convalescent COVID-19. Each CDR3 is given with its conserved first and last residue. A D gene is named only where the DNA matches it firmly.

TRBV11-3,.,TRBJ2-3,TGTGCCAGCAGCTTAAGAAGTGCTACCTCAGATACGCAGTATTTT,CASSLRSATSDTQYF
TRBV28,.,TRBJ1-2,TGTGCCAGTGGGGGCCAGGTCTACTATGGCTACACCTTC,CASGGQVYYGYTF
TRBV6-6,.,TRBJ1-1,TGTGCCAGCAGTTCACGCGGGAGGCAGTCAGAAGCTTTCTTT,CASSSRGRQSEAFF
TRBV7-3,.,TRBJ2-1,TGTGCCAGCAGCCCACAGGGCTTTGGTGAGCAGTTCTTC,CASSPQGFGEQFF
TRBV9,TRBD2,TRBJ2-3,TGTGCCAGCAGCGGGGGACTAGCGGGAGGAGGAGATACGCAGTATTTT,CASSGGLAGGGDTQYF
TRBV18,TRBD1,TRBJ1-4,TGTGCCAGCTCACAGACAGGGCTAAATGAAAAACTGTTTTTT,CASSQTGLNEKLFF
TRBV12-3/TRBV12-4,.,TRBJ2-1,TGTGCCAGCAGTCCCCTTGAGGAGCAGTTCTTC,CASSPLEEQFF
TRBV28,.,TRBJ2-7,TGTGCCAGCAGGGCTCAACCATCCTACGAGCAGTACTTC,CASRAQPSYEQYF
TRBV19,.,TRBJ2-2,TGTGCCAGTAGTATGGGCGCTACAGGGACCGGGGAGCTGTTTTTT,CASSMGATGTGELFF
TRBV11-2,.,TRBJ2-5,TGTGCCAGCAGCCACCCCAAGGAGTATATACAAGAGACCCAGTACTTC,CASSHPKEYIQETQYF
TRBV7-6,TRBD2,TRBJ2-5,TGTGCCAGCAGCCCTCGGGGAGCGGGGGGGCGGTACCAAGAGACCCAGTACTTC,CASSPRGAGGRYQETQYF
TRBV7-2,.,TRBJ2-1,TGTGCCAGCAGCTCACCGATGGGCGATAAAATTTCCTACAATGAGCAGTTCTTC,CASSSPMGDKISYNEQFF
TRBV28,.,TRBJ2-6,TGTGCCAGCAGTCGTCGCTCCGGGGAGTCTGGGGCCAACGTCCTGACTTTC,CASSRRSGESGANVLTF
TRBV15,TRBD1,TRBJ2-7,TGTGCCACCAGCAGAGCAGGGACAGGGGGCAGGTACGAGCAGTACTTC,CATSRAGTGGRYEQYF
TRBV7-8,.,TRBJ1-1,TGTGCCAGCAGCCCCTCCGAGAGCTTTGCTGAAGCTTTCTTT,CASSPSESFAEAFF
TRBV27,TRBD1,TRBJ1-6,TGTGCCAGCAGTTTAAGACAGGACAGGAATTCACCCCTCCACTTT,CASSLRQDRNSPLHF